The source of this T cell receptor beta chain is a study of T cells after yellow fever vaccination. General study results and limits: Though it reached lower strength, the secondary response hit its peak faster, day 5 versus 15. Reappearance after the booster was observed for most primary-vaccination clones (96% CD4, just over 85% CD8).

By 5'RACE template switching, TCR cDNA was produced, with a universal primer site and UMIs added in the process. MiXCR, run by TCRdb on the 5' RACE reads, gives a single entry per CDR3 protein. The top ten hold 15% to 20% of the sample, which has about 320,000 distinct CDR3 sequences, 4% to 5.5% seen once. The V gene lost 4 bases and the J gene lost 1 base, with 17 bases spanning the gap. The germline V gene has CDR1 LGHNA and CDR2 YSLEER. The length of the CDR3 is 18 residues. For this clonotype: The antigen is unknown.

The chain couples TRBV4-3 to TRBJ2-6, with unresolved D. Material: PBMCs, obtained 15 days after the yellow fever booster vaccination. The TCR originated in a man aged 18 to 30 who received the YFV17D yellow fever vaccine. The CDR3 DNA follows: TGCGCCAGCAGCCCGCTAGTCGGACCTACTTCTGGGGCCAACGTCCTGACTTTC. It codes for CASSPLVGPTSGANVLTF.